One and the same sample provided the 5 T cell receptor beta chains below, sequenced in a study of cytomegalovirus exposure and HLA in healthy donors. PCR primers comprised 60 Vbeta and 13 Jbeta primers. TCRdb's copy holds only in-frame clones and misses some; the assay was immunoSEQ multiplex PCR. Among just over 150,000 clones, around 80% were seen once, and the ten largest hold 1.5% to 2.5%. Sequenced: PBMCs. The receptors were sampled from a man aged 18 to 29 in good health and CMV-seronegative.

This chain connects TRBV5-6 to TRBJ2-5; no definite D call. Germline V lookup: CDR1 SGHDT, CDR2 YYEEEE. The CDR3 is 13 amino acids. V gave up 5 bases and J gave up 5 bases, with 13 bases separating them. CDR3 loop: CASSLFPLETQYF. The CDR3 nucleotides are TGTGCCAGCAGTTTATTCCCTCTGGAGACCCAGTACTTC.

V usage is TRBV6-5 and J usage is TRBJ1-1; D is undetermined. Deletions cut 2 bases from V and 0 bases from J, with 7 bases between. The CDR3 is 14 residues long. Germline-derived CDR1 and CDR2 are MNHEY and SVGAGI. CDR3 coding DNA: TGTGCCAGCAGTTACGACGGGGTGAACACTGAAGCTTTCTTT. Translation: CASSYDGVNTEAFF.

In this sample, this clone turned up a few times. The rearrangement uses TRBV5-4 and TRBJ1-1; tentative D call: TRBD1 (6 bases). The CDR3 consists of 13 residues. Trimming removed 0 bases at V and 4 bases at J, with 7 bases between. CDR1 is SGHNT, CDR2 YYREEE, per germline (reference sequence). DNA for the CDR3: TGTGCCAGCAGCTTGGCAGGGGTCACTGAAGCTTTCTTT. This translates into CASSLAGVTEAFF.

This clone showed up just a few times. The J gene is TRBJ2-1, the V gene TRBV28; 9 nucleotides agree with TRBD2. Germline CDR1 and CDR2: MDHEN and SYDVKM. This CDR3 has 14 residues. After removal of 6 bases from V and 8 bases from J, the junction contained 8 bases not matched to a gene. CDR3: CASRRRGGLYEQFF. Here the CDR3 DNA reads TGTGCCAGCAGGCGGCGGGGGGGCCTCTATGAGCAGTTCTTC.

The sample holds one count of this clone. This chain links TRBV4-2 with TRBJ2-3, with D perhaps TRBD2 (6 bases). This CDR3 region has 15 residues. V dropped 0 bases and J dropped 1 base, with 8 bases sitting between them. Germline V gives CDR1 LGHNA, CDR2 YNFKEQ. The CDR3 region has the DNA TGTGCCAGCAGCCAAGATACGGGGGGCACAGATACGCAGTATTTT. Amino acid sequence: CASSQDTGGTDTQYF.